The TCR beta chain described here comes from a study of blood T cell repertoires in COVID-19. Study at large: In each case, the material was cDNA or gDNA derived from T cells, B-cell-depleted T cells, or PBMCs.

This CDR3 is built from 15 residues. Germline CDR1 SGHDT, CDR2 YYEEEE. V gave up 4 bases and J gave up 3 bases; unmatched junction bases: 8. Per the study methods: Reference gene primer amplification yielded estimated nucleated cell counts. The protocol was immunoSEQ multiplex PCR, while the TCRdb copy is restricted to in-frame clones and leaves out a portion. V, J and clone size are taken as reported in that table, and D and trimming were inferred from the DNA itself. The sample contains 200,000 to 300,000 clones, 88% of which appear only once. This clone occurred a few times. The clonotype comes from a man older than 75 with acute or convalescent COVID-19. The specimen was peripheral blood. The rearrangement uses TRBV5-6 and TRBJ2-7, with 9 bases that match TRBD1. The CDR3 here is CASSPGTGQGYEQYF. CDR3 DNA sequence: TGTGCCAGCAGCCCCGGGACAGGGCAGGGCTACGAGCAGTACTTC. Using reference TRBV5-6 and TRBJ2-7 for the parts outside the CDR3, the full variable domain is DAGVTQSPTHLIKTRGQQVTLRCSPKSGHDTVSWYQQALGQGPQFIFQYYEEEERQRGNFPDRFSGHQFPNYSSELNVNALLLGDSALYLCASSPGTGQGYEQYFGPGTRLTVT.